This T cell receptor (beta chain) comes out of a study of OX40 agonist ivuxolimab in advanced cancers. Study-level information: Patients received intravenous ivuxolimab every 2 weeks at 0.01 to 10 mg/kg. Hepatocellular carcinoma, melanoma, renal cell or head and neck cancer was diagnosed in the dose-escalation patients.

Worth noting for this clone: As yet, its antigen is unknown.

CDR3 length: 14 residues. The germline V gene has CDR1 MNHEY and CDR2 SMNVEV (reference sequence). Here immunoSEQ multiplex PCR was the method, and the copy in TCRdb shows in-frame clones only, minus some. The data show roughly 50,000 clones, with around 89% seen just once and roughly 12% held by the top ten. Study conclusions and caveats: At 0.1 to 3.0 mg/kg, clonal expansion of CD4+ and CD8+ blood T cells had occurred by week 6.

The sample in question was CD4+ or CD8+ T cells sorted from blood, obtained in a trial of the OX40 agonist ivuxolimab. The sequence came from an adult with an advanced solid tumor such as melanoma, head and neck, liver or kidney cancer. This chain links TRBV27 with TRBJ2-5; TRBD1 matches at 8 bases. The DNA end is more similar to TRBJ2-7, so the J call may be wrong. The CDR3 loop reads CASSWAGGGYEQYF. In DNA form, the CDR3 reads TGTGCCAGCAGTTGGGCAGGGGGCGGCTACGAGCAGTACTTC.